Presented here are 9 T cell receptor beta chains from one specimen sequenced in a study of shared clonotypes between healthy human individuals. Only in-frame clones appear in the TCRdb table, and some are missing; sequencing was by immunoSEQ multiplex PCR. There are around 500,000 clones in the sample; approximately 80% occur only once, and around 12% lies in the top ten. The source material was PBMCs. The receptors stem from a middle-aged woman in good health. Some clones in this sample may be carry-over from other donors' samples.

A remark on this clone: The conserved phenylalanine or tryptophan is not found at the CDR3 terminus, so this likely reflects a read error. The V and J genes are TRBV28 and TRBJ2-6; 11 bases line up with TRBD1. The CDR3 runs to 17 residues. With V trimmed by 5 bases and J by 1 base, 4 bases remained unmatched. Germline CDR1 reads MDHEN; CDR2 reads SYDVKM. The CDR3 reads CASSAGTGGSGANVLTI. In nucleotides, the CDR3 is TGTGCCAGCAGTGCCGGGACAGGGGGTTCTGGGGCCAACGTCCTGACTATC.

This chain joins TRBV28 and TRBJ1-4; TRBD1 is a possible D gene (5 bases). Germline assignment: CDR1 MDHEN and CDR2 SYDVKM. The V gene lost 8 bases and the J gene lost 10 bases, with 17 bases spanning the gap. The CDR3 is 13 residues long. CDR3 residues: CASSSQGEGKLFF. CDR3 in DNA: TGTGCCAGCTCCAGCCAGGGTGAAGGAAAACTGTTTTTT.

The V gene is TRBV5-1, the J gene TRBJ1-4; D uncertain. The CDR3 has 13 residues. V was shortened by 0 bases and J by 8 bases, with 8 bases between the two germline ends. The V gene's germline CDR1 is SGHRS and CDR2 YFSETQ. CDR3 DNA: TGCGCCAGCAGCTTGGACACCGGCGAAAAACTGTTTTTT. This sequence encodes CASSLDTGEKLFF.

This chain's CDR3 is CASSSPAGGKWSNQPQHF. The CDR3 nucleotides read TGTGCCAGCAGCTCCCCCGCAGGGGGCAAGTGGAGCAATCAGCCCCAGCATTTT. V and J are TRBV7-8 and TRBJ1-5; 8 nucleotides line up with TRBD1. Germline CDR1 reads SGHVS; CDR2 reads FQNEAQ. This CDR3 has 18 residues. J gave up 1 base and V 4 bases, and 12 bases lay outside the gene matches.

The rearrangement uses TRBV5-1 and TRBJ1-3; 11 bases match TRBD1. This CDR3 has 17 residues. CDR1 SGHRS and CDR2 YFSETQ come from the germline V gene. The V segment lost 0 bases and the J segment 3 bases; nucleotides outside the gene matches: 5. CDR3 amino acids: CASSLAGTGGFGNTIYF. The CDR3 nucleotides read TGCGCCAGCAGCTTGGCCGGGACAGGGGGATTTGGAAACACCATATATTTT. Using reference TRBV5-1 and TRBJ1-3 for the parts outside the CDR3, the full variable domain is KAGVTQTPRYLIKTRGQQVTLSCSPISGHRSVSWYQQTPGQGLQFLFEYFSETQRNKGNFPGRFSGRQFSNSRSEMNVSTLELGDSALYLCASSLAGTGGFGNTIYFGEGSWLTVV.

The rearrangement links TRBV27 to TRBJ2-1; D uncertain. CDR1 and CDR2 (germline): MNHEY, SMNVEV (reference sequence). Trimming took off 8 bases at V and 9 bases at J, with 23 bases between the two ends. The CDR3 spans 15 residues. The CDR3 reads CASHLSGPPWGEQFF. CDR3 nucleotides: TGTGCCAGCCATCTTAGTGGGCCCCCCTGGGGTGAGCAGTTCTTC.

The chain couples TRBV5-5 to TRBJ1-1; maybe TRBD1 (6 bases). The germline V gene encodes CDR1 SGHKS and CDR2 YYEKEE (reference sequence). This CDR3 spans 15 amino acids. Trimming cost V 1 base and J 4 bases, with 14 bases left between them. In DNA, the CDR3 is TGTGCCAGCAGCTTGTATGGGGGCGCGGGCACTGAAGCTTTCTTT. Translation gives CASSLYGGAGTEAFF.

In DNA, the CDR3 is TGTGCCACGGGACTAGCGGACACCGGGGAGCTGTTTTTT. Translation gives CATGLADTGELFF. This sequence joins TRBV10-3 and TRBJ2-2; 11 nucleotides agree with TRBD2. Unmatched junction bases numbered 1, after V lost 10 bases and J lost 3 bases. The CDR3 totals 13 residues. The germline V gene has CDR1 ENHRY and CDR2 SYGVKD.

The gene calls are TRBV25-1 and TRBJ1-4, with 8 bases identical to TRBD1. The CDR3 contains 15 residues. The J segment lost 4 bases and the V segment lost 1 base, leaving 2 bases of the junction unmatched. Per the germline V gene, CDR1 is MGHDK and CDR2 is SYGVNS. The CDR3 nucleotides read TGTGCCAGCAGTGAATTGGACAGGGTTAATGAAAAACTGTTTTTT. Translating gives CASSELDRVNEKLFF.